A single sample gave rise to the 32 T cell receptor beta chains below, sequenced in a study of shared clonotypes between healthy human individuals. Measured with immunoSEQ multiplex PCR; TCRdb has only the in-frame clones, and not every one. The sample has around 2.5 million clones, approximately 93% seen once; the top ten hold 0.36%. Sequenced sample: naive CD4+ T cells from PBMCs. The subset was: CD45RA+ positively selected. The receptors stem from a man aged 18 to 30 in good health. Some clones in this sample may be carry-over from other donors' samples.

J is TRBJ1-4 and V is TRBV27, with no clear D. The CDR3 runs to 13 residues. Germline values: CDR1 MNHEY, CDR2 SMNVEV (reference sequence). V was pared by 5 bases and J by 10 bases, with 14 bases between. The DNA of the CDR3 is TGTGCCAGCAGTCCATTGGTAACGGGAAAACTGTTTTTT. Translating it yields CASSPLVTGKLFF.

The CDR3 DNA reads TGTGCCAGCAGCTTAGGACTAGCGGGAGGTCTTGACGAGCAGTACTTC. It yields the protein CASSLGLAGGLDEQYF. The chain uses TRBV7-2 and TRBJ2-7, with 13 bases identical to TRBD2. The CDR3 runs to 16 residues. CDR1 is SGHTA, CDR2 FQGNSA, per germline. The junction had 5 bases not matched to a gene; V was cut back by 1 base and J by 5 bases.

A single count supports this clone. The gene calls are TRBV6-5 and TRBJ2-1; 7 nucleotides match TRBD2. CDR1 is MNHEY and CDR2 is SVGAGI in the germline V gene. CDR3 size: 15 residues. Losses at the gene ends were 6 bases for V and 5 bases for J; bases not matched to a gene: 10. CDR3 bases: TGTGCCAGCAGACCCCGCGGGGGTCCTAACAATGAGCAGTTCTTC. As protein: CASRPRGGPNNEQFF.

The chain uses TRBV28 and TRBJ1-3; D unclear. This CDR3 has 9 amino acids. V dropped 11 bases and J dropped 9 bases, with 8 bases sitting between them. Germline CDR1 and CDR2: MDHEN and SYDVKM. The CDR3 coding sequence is TGTGCCGCCGGTAGCACCATATATTTT. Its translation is CAAGSTIYF.

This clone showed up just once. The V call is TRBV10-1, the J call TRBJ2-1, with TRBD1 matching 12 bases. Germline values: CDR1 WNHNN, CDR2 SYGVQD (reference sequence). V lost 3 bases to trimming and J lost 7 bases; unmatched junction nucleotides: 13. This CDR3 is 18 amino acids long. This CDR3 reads CASSDGVAWDRGLNEQFF. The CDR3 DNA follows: TGCGCCAGCAGTGACGGAGTGGCTTGGGACAGGGGGCTGAATGAGCAGTTCTTC.

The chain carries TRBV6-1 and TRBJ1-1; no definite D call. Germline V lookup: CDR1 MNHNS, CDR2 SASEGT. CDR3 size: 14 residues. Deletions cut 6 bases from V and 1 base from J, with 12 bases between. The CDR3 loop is CASRVGRENTEAFF. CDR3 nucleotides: TGTGCCAGCAGAGTTGGACGGGAGAACACTGAAGCTTTCTTT.

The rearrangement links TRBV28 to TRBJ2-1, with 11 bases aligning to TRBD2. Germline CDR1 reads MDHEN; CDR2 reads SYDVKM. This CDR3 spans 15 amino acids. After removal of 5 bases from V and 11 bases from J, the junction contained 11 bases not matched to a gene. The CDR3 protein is CASSPPGLAELKQFF. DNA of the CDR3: TGTGCCAGCAGTCCTCCGGGACTAGCGGAGCTGAAGCAGTTCTTC.

This CDR3 is CASSVGVSSEQFF. As DNA, the CDR3 is TGTGCCAGCAGCGTTGGGGTTTCAAGTGAGCAGTTCTTC. The chain joins TRBV9 to TRBJ2-1; D uncertain. V was clipped by 2 bases and J by 9 bases, with 12 bases between them. The CDR3 is 13 amino acids. Germline V gene data show CDR1 as SGDLS and CDR2 as YYNGEE.

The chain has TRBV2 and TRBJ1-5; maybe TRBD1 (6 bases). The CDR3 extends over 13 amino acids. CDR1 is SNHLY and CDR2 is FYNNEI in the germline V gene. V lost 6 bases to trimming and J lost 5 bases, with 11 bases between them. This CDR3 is CASRFAGDQPQHF. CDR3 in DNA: TGTGCCAGCAGATTCGCAGGGGATCAGCCCCAGCATTTT. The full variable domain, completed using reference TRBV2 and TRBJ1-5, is EPEVTQTPSHQVTQMGQEVILRCVPISNHLYFYWYRQILGQKVEFLVSFYNNEISEKSEIFDDQFSVERPDGSNFTLKIRSTKLEDSAMYFCASRFAGDQPQHFGDGTRLSIL.

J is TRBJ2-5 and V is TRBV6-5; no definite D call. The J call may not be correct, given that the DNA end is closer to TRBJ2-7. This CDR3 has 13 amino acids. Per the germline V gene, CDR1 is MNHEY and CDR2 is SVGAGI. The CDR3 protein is CASSYSLQYEQYF. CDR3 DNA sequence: TGTGCCAGCAGTTACTCACTGCAGTACGAGCAGTACTTC.

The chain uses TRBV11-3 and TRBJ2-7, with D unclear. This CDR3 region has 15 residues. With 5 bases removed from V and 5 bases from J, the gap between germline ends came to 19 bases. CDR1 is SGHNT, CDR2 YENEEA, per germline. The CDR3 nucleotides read TGTGCCAGCAGCACGGAGCTTCTGAGTTTGGACGAGCAGTACTTC. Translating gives CASSTELLSLDEQYF.

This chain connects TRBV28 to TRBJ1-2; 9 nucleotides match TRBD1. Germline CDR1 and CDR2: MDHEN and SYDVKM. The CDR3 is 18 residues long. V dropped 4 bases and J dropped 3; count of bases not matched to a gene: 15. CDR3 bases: TGTGCCAGCAGTTCCGGCCCTAAGCGGGACAGGGTCGACTATGGCTACACCTTC. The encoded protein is CASSSGPKRDRVDYGYTF.

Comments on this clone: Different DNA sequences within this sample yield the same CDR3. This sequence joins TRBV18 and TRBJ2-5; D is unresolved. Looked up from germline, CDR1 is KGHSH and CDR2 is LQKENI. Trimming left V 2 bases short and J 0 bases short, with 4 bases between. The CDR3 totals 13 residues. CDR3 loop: CASSPVYQETQYF. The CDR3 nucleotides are TGTGCCAGCTCACCAGTCTACCAAGAGACCCAGTACTTC.

For the CDR3, the DNA is TGTGCCAGCAGCTTAGGGACAGGCACTTATGAAAAACTGTTTTTT. This gives the protein CASSLGTGTYEKLFF. This sequence joins TRBV7-9 and TRBJ1-4; the match to TRBD1 covers 7 bases. This CDR3 contains 15 residues. Losses at the gene ends were 1 base for V and 6 bases for J; bases not matched to a gene: 5. Germline loops: CDR1 SEHNR, CDR2 FQNEAQ (reference sequence).

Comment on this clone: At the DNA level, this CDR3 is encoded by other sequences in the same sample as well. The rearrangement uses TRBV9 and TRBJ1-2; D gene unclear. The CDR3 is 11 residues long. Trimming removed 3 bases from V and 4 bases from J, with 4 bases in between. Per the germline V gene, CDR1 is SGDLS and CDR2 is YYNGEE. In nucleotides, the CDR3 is TGTGCCAGCAGCGCTAGCTATGGCTACACCTTC. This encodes CASSASYGYTF.

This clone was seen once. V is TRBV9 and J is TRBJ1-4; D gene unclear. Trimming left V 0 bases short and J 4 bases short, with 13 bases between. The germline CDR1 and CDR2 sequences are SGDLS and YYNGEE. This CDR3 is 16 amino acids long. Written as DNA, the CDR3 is TGTGCCAGCAGCGTAGCTGGAAGGGCCGGTAATGAAAAACTGTTTTTT. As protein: CASSVAGRAGNEKLFF.

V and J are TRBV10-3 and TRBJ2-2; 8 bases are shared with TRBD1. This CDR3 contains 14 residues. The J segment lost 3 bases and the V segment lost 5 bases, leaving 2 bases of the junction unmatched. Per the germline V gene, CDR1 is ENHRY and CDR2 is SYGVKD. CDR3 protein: CAISQDRDTGELFF. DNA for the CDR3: TGTGCCATCAGTCAGGACAGGGACACCGGGGAGCTGTTTTTT.

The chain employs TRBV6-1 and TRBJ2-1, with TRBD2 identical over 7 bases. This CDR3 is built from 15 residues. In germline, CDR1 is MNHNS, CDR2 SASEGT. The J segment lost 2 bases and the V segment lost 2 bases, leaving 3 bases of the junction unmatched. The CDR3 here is CASSETRETYNEQFF. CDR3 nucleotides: TGTGCCAGCAGTGAAACGCGGGAGACCTACAATGAGCAGTTCTTC.

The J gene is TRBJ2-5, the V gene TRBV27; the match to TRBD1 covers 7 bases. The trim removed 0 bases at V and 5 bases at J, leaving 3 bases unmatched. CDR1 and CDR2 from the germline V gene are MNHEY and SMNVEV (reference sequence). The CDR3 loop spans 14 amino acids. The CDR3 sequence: CASSLSRQGETQYF. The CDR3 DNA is TGTGCCAGCAGTTTATCGAGACAGGGCGAGACCCAGTACTTC.

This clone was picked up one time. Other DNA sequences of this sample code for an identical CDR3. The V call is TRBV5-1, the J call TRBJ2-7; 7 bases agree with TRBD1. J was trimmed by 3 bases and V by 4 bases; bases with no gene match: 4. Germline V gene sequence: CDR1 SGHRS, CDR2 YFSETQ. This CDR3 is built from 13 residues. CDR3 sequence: CASSRDRSYEQYF. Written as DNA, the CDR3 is TGCGCCAGCAGCCGGGACAGAAGCTACGAGCAGTACTTC.

The CDR3 DNA reads as TGTGCCAGCAGCTTAACAATTGGCTCCTACAATGAGCAGTTCTTC. This gives the protein CASSLTIGSYNEQFF. V is TRBV7-3 and J is TRBJ2-1; D is undetermined. The CDR3 is made up of 15 amino acids. The V gene lost 0 bases and the J gene lost 0 bases, with 6 bases spanning the gap. Germline V gene sequence: CDR1 SGHTA, CDR2 FQGTGA.

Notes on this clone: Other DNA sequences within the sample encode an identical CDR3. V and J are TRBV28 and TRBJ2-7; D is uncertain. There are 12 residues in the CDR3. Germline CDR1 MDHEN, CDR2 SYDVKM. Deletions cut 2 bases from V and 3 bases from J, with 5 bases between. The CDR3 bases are TGTGCCAGCAGTTTAGGGGACTACGAGCAGTACTTC. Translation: CASSLGDYEQYF.

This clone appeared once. CDR3 bases: TGTGCCAGCTCACCAGCGGGGGCCTACAATGAGCAGTTCTTC. Encoded protein: CASSPAGAYNEQFF. The rearrangement joins TRBV18 to TRBJ2-1, with 7 bases aligning to TRBD2. Germline CDR1 KGHSH, CDR2 LQKENI. The CDR3 is made up of 14 amino acids. With 2 bases clipped from V and 2 bases from J, the junction kept 0 bases outside the gene matches.

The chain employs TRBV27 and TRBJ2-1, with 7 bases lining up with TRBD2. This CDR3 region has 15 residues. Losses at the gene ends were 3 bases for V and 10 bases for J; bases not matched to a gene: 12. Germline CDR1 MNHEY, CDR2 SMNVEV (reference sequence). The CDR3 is CASSFTRGVRGEQFF. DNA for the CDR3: TGTGCCAGCAGTTTCACCCGGGGGGTGCGGGGCGAGCAGTTCTTC.

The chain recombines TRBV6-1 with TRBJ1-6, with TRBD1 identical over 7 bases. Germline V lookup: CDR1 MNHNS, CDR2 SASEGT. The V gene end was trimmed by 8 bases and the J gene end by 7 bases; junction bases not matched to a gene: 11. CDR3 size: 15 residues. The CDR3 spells CASLTGPLGNSPLHF. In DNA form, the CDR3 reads TGTGCCAGCTTGACAGGGCCGCTCGGGAATTCACCCCTCCACTTT.

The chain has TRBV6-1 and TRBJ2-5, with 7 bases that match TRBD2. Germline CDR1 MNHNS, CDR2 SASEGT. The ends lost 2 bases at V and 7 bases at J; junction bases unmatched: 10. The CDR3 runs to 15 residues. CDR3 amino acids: CASSESQGGYGTQYF. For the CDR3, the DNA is TGTGCCAGCAGTGAAAGTCAGGGAGGGTACGGGACCCAGTACTTC.

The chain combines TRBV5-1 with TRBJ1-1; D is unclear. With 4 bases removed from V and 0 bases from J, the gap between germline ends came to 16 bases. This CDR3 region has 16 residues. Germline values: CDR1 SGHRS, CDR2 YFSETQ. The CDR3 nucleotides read TGCGCCAGCAGCCGCAGGATGGAGGGTATGAACACTGAAGCTTTCTTT. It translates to CASSRRMEGMNTEAFF. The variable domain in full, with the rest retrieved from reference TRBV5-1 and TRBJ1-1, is KAGVTQTPRYLIKTRGQQVTLSCSPISGHRSVSWYQQTPGQGLQFLFEYFSETQRNKGNFPGRFSGRQFSNSRSEMNVSTLELGDSALYLCASSRRMEGMNTEAFFGQGTRLTVV.

CDR3 loop: CASTGSSPLHF. CDR3 DNA: TGTGCCAGCACGGGGTCCTCACCCCTCCACTTT. V is TRBV6-6 and J is TRBJ1-6; D uncertain. CDR1 is MNHNY and CDR2 is SVGAGI in the germline V gene (reference sequence). CDR3 length equals 11 residues. Trimming pared 7 bases from V and 10 bases from J, leaving 8 bases between.

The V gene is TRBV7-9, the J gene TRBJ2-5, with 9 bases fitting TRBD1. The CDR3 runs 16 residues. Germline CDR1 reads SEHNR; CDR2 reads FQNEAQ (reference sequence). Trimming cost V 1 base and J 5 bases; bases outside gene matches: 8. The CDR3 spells CASSLGGQGWRETQYF. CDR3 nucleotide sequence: TGTGCCAGCAGCTTAGGTGGACAGGGGTGGCGGGAGACCCAGTACTTC.

CDR3 loop: CASSQGQGSPQHF. CDR3 in DNA: TGCGCCAGCAGCCAGGGACAGGGAAGTCCCCAGCATTTT. V gene TRBV5-1 combines with J gene TRBJ1-5; the match to TRBD1 covers 9 bases. This CDR3 comprises 13 residues. Germline lookup yields CDR1 SGHRS and CDR2 YFSETQ. V shed 4 bases, J shed 10 bases, and the junction held 6 bases outside the gene matches.

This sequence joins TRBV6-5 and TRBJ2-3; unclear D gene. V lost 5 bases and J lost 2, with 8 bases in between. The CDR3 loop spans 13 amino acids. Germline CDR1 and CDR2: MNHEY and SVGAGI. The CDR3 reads CASSLRDTDTQYF. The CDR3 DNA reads TGTGCCAGCAGTCTCCGAGACACAGATACGCAGTATTTT.

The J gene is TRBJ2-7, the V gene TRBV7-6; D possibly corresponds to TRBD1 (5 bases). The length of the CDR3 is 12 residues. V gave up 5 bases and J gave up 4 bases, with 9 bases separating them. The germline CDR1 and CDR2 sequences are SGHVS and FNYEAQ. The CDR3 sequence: CASSLQGYEQYF. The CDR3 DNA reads TGTGCCAGCAGCCTTCAGGGTTACGAGCAGTACTTC.